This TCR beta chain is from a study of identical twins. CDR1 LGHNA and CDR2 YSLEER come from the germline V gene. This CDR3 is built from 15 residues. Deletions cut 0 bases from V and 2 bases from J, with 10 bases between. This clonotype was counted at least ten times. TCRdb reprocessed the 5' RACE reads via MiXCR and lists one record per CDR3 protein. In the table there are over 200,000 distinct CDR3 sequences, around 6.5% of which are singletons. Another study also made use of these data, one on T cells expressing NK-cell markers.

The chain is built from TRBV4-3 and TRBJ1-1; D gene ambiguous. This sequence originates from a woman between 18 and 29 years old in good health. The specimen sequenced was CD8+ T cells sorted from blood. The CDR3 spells CASSQDRSYNTEAFF. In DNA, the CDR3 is TGCGCCAGCAGCCAAGATCGAAGCTACAACACTGAAGCTTTCTTT.